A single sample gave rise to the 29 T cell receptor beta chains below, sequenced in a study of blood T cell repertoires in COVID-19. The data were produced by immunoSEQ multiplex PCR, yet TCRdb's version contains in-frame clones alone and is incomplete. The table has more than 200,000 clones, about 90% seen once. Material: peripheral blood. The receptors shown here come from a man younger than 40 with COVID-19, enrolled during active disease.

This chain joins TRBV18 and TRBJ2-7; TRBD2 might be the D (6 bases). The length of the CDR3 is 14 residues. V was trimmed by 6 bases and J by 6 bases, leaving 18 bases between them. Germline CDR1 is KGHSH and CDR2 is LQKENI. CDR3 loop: CASSSAGLPPEQYF. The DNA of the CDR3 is TGTGCCAGCTCTTCCGCGGGACTCCCCCCCGAGCAGTACTTC.

The CDR3 DNA reads as TGTGCCAGCAGCTTAACGGGAGCCAGCTCGAACACCGGGGAGCTGTTTTTT. It translates to CASSLTGASSNTGELFF. The V and J genes are TRBV7-3 and TRBJ2-2, with D perhaps TRBD2 (5 bases). The CDR3 contains 17 residues. The germline V gene encodes CDR1 SGHTA and CDR2 FQGTGA. Trimming removed 0 bases from V and 0 bases from J, with 11 bases in between.

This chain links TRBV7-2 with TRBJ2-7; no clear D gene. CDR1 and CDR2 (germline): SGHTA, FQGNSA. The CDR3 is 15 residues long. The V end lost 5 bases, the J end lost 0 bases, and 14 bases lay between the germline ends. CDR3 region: CASSLIDRSSYEQYF. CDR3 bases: TGTGCCAGCAGCCTCATAGACCGGAGCTCCTACGAGCAGTACTTC.

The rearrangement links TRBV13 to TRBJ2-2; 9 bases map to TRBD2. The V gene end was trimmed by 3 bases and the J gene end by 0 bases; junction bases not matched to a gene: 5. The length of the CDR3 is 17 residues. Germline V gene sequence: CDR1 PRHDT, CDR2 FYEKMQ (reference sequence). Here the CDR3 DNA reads TGTGCCAGCAGCTTTGTTAGCGGGAGCGCGAACACCGGGGAGCTGTTTTTT. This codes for CASSFVSGSANTGELFF. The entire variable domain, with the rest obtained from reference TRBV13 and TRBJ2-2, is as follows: AAGVIQSPRHLIKEKRETATLKCYPIPRHDTVYWYQQGPGQDPQFLISFYEKMQSDKGSIPDRFSAQQFSDYHSELNMSSLELGDSALYFCASSFVSGSANTGELFFGEGSRLTVL.

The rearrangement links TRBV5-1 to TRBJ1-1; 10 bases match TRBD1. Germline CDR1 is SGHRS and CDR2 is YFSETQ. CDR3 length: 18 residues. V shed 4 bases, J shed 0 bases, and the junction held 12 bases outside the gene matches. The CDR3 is CASSPTDRGRRMNTEAFF. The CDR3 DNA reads TGCGCCAGCAGCCCAACCGACAGGGGGCGAAGGATGAACACTGAAGCTTTCTTT. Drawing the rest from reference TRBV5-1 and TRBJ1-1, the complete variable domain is KAGVTQTPRYLIKTRGQQVTLSCSPISGHRSVSWYQQTPGQGLQFLFEYFSETQRNKGNFPGRFSGRQFSNSRSEMNVSTLELGDSALYLCASSPTDRGRRMNTEAFFGQGTRLTVV.

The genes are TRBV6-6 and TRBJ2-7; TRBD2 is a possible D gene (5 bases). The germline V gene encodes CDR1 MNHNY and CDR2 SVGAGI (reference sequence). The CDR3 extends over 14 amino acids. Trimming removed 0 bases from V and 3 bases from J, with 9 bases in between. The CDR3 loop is CASSYSIRGYEQYF. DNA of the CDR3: TGTGCCAGCAGTTACTCGATCCGGGGCTACGAGCAGTACTTC.

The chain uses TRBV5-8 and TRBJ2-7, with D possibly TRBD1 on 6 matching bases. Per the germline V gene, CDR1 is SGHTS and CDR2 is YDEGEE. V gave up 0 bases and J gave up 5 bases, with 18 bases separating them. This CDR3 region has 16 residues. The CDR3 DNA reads TGTGCCAGCAGCTTGGATAGGGGTCAGGGGCACCACGAGCAGTACTTC. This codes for CASSLDRGQGHHEQYF.

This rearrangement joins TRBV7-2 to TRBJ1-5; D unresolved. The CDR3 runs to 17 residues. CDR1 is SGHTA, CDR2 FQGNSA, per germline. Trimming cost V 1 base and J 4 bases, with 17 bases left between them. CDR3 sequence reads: CASSLERGGEGNQPQHF. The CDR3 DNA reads TGTGCCAGCAGCTTAGAAAGAGGAGGTGAAGGAAATCAGCCCCAGCATTTT.

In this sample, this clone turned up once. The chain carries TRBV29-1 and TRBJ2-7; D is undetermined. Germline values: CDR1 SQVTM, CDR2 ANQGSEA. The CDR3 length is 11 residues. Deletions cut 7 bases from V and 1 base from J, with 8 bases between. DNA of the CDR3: TGCAGCGCCACGGTTTCCTACGAGCAGTACTTC. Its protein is CSATVSYEQYF.

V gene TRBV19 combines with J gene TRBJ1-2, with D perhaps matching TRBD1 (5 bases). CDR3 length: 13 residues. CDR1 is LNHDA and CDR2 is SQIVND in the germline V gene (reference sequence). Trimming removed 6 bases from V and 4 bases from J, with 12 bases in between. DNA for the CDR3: TGTGCCAGTAGCCCCACGGGGGGCTATGGCTACACCTTC. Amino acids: CASSPTGGYGYTF.

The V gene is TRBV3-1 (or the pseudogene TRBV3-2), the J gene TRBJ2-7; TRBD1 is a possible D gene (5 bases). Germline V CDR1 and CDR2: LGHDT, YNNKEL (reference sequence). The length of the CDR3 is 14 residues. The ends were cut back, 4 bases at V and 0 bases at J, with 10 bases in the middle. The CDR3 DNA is TGTGCCAGCAGCCTTCGACAGTTCTCCTACGAGCAGTACTTC. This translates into CASSLRQFSYEQYF.

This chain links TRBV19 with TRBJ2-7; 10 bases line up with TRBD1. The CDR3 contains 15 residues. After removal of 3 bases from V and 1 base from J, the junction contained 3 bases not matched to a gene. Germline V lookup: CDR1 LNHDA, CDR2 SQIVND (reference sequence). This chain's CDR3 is CASSIGTGASYEQYF. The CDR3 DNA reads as TGTGCCAGTAGTATTGGGACAGGGGCGTCCTACGAGCAGTACTTC.

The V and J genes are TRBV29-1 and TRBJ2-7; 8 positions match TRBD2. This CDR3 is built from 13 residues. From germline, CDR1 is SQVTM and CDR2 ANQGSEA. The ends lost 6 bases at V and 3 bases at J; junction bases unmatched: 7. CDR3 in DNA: TGCAGCGTGGGTAGCGGGATTAGCTACGAGCAGTACTTC. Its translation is CSVGSGISYEQYF.

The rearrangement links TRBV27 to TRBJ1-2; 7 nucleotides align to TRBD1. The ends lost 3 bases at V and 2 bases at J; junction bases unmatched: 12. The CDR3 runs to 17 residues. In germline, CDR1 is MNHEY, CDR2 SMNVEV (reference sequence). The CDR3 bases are TGTGCCAGCAGTTTGAGCCTGCCGACAGGGCGCAACTATGGCTACACCTTC. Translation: CASSLSLPTGRNYGYTF.

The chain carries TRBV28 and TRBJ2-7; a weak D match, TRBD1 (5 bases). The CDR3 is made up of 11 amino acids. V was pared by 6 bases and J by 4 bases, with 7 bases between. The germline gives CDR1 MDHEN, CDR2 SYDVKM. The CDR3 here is CASRTDYEQYF. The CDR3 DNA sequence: TGTGCCAGCAGGACAGATTACGAGCAGTACTTC.

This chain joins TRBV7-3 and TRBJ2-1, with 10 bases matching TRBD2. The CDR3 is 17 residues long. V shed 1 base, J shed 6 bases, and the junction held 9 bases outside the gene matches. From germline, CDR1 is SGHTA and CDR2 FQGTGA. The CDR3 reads CASSLIPSQRGGNEQFF. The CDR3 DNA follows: TGTGCCAGCAGCTTAATCCCGTCGCAGCGGGGGGGCAATGAGCAGTTCTTC.

The CDR3 DNA reads as TGTGCCAGCAGCCGAGCCGGGACATATGAAGAGACCCAGTACTTC. Its translation is CASSRAGTYEETQYF. The chain carries TRBV4-2 and TRBJ2-5; D is possibly TRBD1 (6 bases). Germline lookup yields CDR1 LGHNA and CDR2 YNFKEQ. CDR3 size: 15 residues. The V end lost 4 bases, the J end lost 3 bases, and 15 bases lay between the germline ends.

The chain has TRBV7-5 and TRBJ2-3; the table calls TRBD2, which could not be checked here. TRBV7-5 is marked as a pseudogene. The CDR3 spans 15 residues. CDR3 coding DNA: TGTGCCAGAAGCTTACTAGCGGAGAGCACAGATACGCAGTATTTT. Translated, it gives CARSLLAESTDTQYF.

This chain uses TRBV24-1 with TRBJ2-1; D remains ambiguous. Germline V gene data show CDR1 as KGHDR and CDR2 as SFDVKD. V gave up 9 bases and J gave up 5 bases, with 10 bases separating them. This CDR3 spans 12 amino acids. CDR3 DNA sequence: TGTGCCACCGCACACCTGAACAATGAGCAGTTCTTC. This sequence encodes CATAHLNNEQFF.

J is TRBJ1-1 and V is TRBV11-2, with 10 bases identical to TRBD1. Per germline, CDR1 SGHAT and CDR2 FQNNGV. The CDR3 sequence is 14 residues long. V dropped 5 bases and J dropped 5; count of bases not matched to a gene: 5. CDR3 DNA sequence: TGTGCCAGCAGCCTGGGACAGGGGATTACTGAAGCTTTCTTT. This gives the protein CASSLGQGITEAFF.

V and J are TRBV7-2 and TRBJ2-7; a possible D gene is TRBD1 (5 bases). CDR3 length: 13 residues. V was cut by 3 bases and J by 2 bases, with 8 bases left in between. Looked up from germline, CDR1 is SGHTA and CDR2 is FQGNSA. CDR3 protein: CASSFRQTYEQYF. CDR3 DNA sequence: TGTGCCAGCAGCTTTAGACAGACCTACGAGCAGTACTTC.

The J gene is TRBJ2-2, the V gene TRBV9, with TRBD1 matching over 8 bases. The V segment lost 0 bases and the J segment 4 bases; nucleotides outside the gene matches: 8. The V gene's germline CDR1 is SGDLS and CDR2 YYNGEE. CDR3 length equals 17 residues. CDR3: CASSVALGQAFTGELFF. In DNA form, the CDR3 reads TGTGCCAGCAGCGTAGCTTTGGGACAGGCCTTCACCGGGGAGCTGTTTTTT. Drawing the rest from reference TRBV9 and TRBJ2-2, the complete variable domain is DSGVTQTPKHLITATGQRVTLRCSPRSGDLSVYWYQQSLDQGLQFLIQYYNGEERAKGNILERFSAQQFPDLHSELNLSSLELGDSALYFCASSVALGQAFTGELFFGEGSRLTVL.

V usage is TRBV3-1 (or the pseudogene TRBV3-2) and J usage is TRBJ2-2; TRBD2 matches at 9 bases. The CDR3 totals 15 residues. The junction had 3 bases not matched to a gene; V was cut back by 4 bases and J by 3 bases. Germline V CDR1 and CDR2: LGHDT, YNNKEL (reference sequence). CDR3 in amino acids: CASSRVAGDTGELFF. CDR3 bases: TGTGCCAGCAGCCGGGTAGCGGGAGACACCGGGGAGCTGTTTTTT.

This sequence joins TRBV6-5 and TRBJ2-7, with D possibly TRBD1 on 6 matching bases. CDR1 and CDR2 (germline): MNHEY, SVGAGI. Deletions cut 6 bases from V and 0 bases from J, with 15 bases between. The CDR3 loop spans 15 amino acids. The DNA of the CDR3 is TGTGCCAGCAGCCTAGTCGGACAGAGCTCCTACGAGCAGTACTTC. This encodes CASSLVGQSSYEQYF.

CDR3 residues: CASSERGTNGYTF. As DNA, the CDR3 is TGTGCCAGCAGTGAGCGGGGAACGAATGGCTACACCTTC. This rearrangement joins TRBV2 to TRBJ1-2; no clear D. The CDR3 runs to 13 residues. Germline CDR1 SNHLY, CDR2 FYNNEI. V was pared by 3 bases and J by 6 bases, with 11 bases between.

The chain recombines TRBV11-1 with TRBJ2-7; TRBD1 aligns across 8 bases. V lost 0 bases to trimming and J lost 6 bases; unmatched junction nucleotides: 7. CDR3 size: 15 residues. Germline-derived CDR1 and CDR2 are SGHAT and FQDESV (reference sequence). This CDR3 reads CASSLAGRQGTEQYF. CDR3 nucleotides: TGTGCCAGCAGCTTAGCGGGGCGACAGGGGACCGAGCAGTACTTC.

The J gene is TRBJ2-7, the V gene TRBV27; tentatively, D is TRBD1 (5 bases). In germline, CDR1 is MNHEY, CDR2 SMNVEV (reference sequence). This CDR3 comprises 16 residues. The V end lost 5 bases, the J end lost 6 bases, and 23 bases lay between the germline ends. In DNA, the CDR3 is TGTGCCAGCAGTCTCCAGGGTTCTCCCTTGGGGCGCGAGCAGTACTTC. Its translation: CASSLQGSPLGREQYF.

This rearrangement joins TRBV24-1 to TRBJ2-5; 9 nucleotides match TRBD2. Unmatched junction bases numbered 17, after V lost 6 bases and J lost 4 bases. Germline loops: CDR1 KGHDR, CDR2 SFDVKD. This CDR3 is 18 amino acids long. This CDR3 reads CATSPSRGSGRMVETQYF. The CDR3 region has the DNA TGTGCCACCAGTCCCTCTCGGGGTAGCGGGAGAATGGTAGAGACCCAGTACTTC.

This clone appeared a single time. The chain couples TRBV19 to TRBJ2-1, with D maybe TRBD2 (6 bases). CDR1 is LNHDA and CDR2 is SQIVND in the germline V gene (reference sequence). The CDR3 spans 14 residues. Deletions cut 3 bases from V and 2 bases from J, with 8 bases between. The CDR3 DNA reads TGTGCCAGTAGTATGGGGGGAGCCTACAATGAGCAGTTCTTC. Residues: CASSMGGAYNEQFF.